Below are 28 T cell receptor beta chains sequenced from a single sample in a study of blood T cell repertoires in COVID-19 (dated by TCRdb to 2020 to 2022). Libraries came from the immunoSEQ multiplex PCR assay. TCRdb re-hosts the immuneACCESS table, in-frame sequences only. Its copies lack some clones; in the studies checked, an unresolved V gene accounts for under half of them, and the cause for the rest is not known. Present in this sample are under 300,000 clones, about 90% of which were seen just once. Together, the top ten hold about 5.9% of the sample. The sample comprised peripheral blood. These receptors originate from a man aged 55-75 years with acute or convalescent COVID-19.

CDR3 bases: TGTGCCAGTAGTATGCGGACAGGGGTAGATGGCTACACCTTC. This translates into CASSMRTGVDGYTF. The J gene is TRBJ1-2, the V gene TRBV19; the match to TRBD1 covers 9 bases. CDR1 and CDR2 (germline): LNHDA, SQIVND (reference sequence). The CDR3 contains 14 residues. V lost 3 bases and J lost 6; bases outside the gene matches: 5.

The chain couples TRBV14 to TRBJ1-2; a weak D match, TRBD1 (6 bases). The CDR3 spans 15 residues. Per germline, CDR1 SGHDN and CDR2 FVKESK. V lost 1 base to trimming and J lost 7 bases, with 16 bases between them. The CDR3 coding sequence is TGTGCCAGCAGCCAAGTTAACAGGGCGGTTGGTGGCTACACCTTC. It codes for CASSQVNRAVGGYTF.

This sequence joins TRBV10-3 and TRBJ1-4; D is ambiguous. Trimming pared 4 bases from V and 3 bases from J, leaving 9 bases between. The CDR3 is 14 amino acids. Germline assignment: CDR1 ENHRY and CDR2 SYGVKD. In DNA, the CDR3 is TGTGCCATCAGTGGTGAGAACTCTAATGAAAAACTGTTTTTT. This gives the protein CAISGENSNEKLFF.

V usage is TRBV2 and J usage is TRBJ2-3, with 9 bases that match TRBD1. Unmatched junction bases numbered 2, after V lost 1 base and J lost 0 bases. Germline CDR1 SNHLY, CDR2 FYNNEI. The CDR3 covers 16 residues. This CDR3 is CASSEDRGRSTDTQYF. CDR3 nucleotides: TGTGCCAGCAGTGAAGACAGGGGGCGAAGCACAGATACGCAGTATTTT.

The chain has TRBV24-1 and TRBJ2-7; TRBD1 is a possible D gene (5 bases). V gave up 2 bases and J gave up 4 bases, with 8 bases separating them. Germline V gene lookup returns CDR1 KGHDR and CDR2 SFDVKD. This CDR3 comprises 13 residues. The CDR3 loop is CATSDSTGYEQYF. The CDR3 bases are TGTGCCACCAGTGATTCTACAGGTTACGAGCAGTACTTC.

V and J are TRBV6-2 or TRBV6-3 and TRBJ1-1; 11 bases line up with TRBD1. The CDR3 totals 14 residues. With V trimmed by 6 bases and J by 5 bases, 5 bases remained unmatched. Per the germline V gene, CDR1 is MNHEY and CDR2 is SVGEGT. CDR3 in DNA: TGTGCCAGCAGCGAGGGACAGGGGGGGACTGAAGCTTTCTTT. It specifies CASSEGQGGTEAFF.

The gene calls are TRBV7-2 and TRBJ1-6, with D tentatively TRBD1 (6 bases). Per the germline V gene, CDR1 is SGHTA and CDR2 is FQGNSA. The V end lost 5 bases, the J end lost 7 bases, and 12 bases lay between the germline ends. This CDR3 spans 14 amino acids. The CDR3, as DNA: TGTGCCAGCAGCGAACCGGACAGAAATTCACCCCTCCACTTT. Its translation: CASSEPDRNSPLHF.

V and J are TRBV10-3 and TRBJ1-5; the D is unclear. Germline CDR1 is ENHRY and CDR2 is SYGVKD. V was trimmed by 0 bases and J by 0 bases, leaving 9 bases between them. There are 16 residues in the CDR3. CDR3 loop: CAISESGDPSNQPQHF. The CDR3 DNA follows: TGTGCCATCAGTGAGTCTGGAGATCCTAGCAATCAGCCCCAGCATTTT.

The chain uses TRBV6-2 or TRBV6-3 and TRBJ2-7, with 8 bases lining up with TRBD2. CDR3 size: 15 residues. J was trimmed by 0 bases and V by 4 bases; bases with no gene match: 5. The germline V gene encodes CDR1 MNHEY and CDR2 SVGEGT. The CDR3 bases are TGTGCCAGCAGTTTTAGCGGGACGAGCTCCTACGAGCAGTACTTC. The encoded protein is CASSFSGTSSYEQYF.

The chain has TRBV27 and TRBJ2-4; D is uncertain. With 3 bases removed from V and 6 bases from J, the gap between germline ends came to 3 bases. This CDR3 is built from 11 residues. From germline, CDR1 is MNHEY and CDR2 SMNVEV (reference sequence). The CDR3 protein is CASSFLNIQYF. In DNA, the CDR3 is TGTGCCAGCAGTTTCCTAAACATTCAGTACTTC.

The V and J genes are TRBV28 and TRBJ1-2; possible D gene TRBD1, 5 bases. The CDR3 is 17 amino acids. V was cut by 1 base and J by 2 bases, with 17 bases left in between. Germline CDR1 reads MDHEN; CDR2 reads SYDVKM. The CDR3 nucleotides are TGTGCCAGCAGTTTATTAATGCAGGGCCGAGGAAACTATGGCTACACCTTC. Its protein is CASSLLMQGRGNYGYTF.

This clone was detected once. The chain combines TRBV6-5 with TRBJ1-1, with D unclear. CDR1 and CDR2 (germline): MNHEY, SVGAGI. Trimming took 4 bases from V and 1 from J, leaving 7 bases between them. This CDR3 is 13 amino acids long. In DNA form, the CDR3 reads TGTGCCAGCAGTTGGGAGGGGAACACTGAAGCTTTCTTT. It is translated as CASSWEGNTEAFF.

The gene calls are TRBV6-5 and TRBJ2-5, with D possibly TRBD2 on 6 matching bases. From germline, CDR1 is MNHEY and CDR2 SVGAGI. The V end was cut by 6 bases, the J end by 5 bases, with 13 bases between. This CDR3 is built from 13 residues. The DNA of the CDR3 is TGTGCCAGCAGCCGGAGGGCCTGGGAGACCCAGTACTTC. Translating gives CASSRRAWETQYF.

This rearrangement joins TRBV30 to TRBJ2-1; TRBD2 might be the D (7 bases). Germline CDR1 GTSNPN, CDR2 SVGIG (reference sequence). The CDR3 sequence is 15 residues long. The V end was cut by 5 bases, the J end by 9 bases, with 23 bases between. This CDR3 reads CAWSRGGGMPGEQFF. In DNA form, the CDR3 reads TGTGCCTGGTCTAGGGGGGGCGGGATGCCCGGTGAGCAGTTCTTC.

The CDR3 protein is CASSSTRGSGSLGEQYF. Here the CDR3 DNA reads TGTGCCAGCTCGTCCACGAGGGGTAGCGGGAGTTTAGGCGAGCAGTACTTC. This chain uses TRBV18 with TRBJ2-7; 9 bases are a match to TRBD2. The germline V gene has CDR1 KGHSH and CDR2 LQKENI. Unmatched junction bases numbered 18, after V lost 6 bases and J lost 6 bases. The CDR3 is 17 residues long. The full variable domain, in which reference TRBV18 and TRBJ2-7 provide the parts outside the CDR3, is NAGVMQNPRHLVRRRGQEARLRCSPMKGHSHVYWYRQLPEEGLKFMVYLQKENIIDESGMPKERFSAEFPKEGPSILRIQQVVRGDSAAYFCASSSTRGSGSLGEQYFGPGTRLTVT.

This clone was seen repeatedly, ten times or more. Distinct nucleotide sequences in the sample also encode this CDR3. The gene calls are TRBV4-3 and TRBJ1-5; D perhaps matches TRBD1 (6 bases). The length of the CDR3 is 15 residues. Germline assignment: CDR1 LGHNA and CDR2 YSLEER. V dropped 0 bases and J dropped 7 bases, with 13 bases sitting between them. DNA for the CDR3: TGCGCCAGCAGCCAAGACAGGACAGAAGGGCAGCCCCAGCATTTT. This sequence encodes CASSQDRTEGQPQHF.

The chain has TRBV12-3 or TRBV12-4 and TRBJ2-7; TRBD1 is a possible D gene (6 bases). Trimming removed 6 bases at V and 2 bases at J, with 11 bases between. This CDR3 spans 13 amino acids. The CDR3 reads CASSQGSAYEQYF. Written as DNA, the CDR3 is TGTGCCAGCAGCCAGGGGTCTGCCTACGAGCAGTACTTC.

The CDR3 sequence is CASSERQIYYEQYF. The CDR3, as DNA: TGTGCCAGCAGTGAACGACAAATCTACTACGAGCAGTACTTC. The V gene is TRBV6-1, the J gene TRBJ2-7; D gene uncertain. Germline CDR1 MNHNS, CDR2 SASEGT. CDR3 length: 14 amino acids. V was shortened by 2 bases and J by 3 bases, with 11 bases between the two germline ends.

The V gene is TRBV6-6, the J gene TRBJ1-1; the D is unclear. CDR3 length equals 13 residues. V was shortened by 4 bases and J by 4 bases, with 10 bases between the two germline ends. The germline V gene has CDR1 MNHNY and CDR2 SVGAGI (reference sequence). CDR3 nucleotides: TGTGCCAGCAGTTTCGAGGGTGGCACTGAAGCTTTCTTT. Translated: CASSFEGGTEAFF.

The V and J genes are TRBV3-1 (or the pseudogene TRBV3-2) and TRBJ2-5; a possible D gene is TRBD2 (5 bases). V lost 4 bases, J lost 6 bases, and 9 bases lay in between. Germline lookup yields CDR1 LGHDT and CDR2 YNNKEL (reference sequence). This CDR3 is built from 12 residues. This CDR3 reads CASSPGRKTQYF. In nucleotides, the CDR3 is TGTGCCAGCAGCCCTGGGAGAAAGACCCAGTACTTC.

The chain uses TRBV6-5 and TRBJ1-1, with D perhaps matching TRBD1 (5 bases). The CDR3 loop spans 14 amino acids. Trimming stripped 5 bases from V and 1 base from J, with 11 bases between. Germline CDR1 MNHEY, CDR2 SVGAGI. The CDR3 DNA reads TGTGCCAGCAGTCCTTACGGGGGGAACACTGAAGCTTTCTTT. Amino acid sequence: CASSPYGGNTEAFF.

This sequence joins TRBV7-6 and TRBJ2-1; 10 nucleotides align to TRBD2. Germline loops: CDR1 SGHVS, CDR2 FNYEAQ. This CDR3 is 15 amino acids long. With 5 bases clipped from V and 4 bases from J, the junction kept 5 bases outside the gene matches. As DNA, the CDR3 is TGTGCCAGCAGCGCTAGCGGGAGAGGTTACAATGAGCAGTTCTTC. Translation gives CASSASGRGYNEQFF.

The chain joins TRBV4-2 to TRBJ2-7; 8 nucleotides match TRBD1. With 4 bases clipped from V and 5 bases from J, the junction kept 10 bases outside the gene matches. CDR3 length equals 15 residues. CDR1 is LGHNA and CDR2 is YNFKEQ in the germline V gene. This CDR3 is CASSPSGQGGDEQYF. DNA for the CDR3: TGTGCCAGCAGCCCGAGTGGACAGGGAGGCGACGAGCAGTACTTC.

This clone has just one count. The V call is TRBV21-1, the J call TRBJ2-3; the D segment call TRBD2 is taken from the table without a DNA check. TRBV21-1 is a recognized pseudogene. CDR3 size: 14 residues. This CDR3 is CASSPTAGTDTQYF. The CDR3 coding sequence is TGTGCCAGCAGCCCGACGGCCGGGACAGATACGCAGTATTTT.

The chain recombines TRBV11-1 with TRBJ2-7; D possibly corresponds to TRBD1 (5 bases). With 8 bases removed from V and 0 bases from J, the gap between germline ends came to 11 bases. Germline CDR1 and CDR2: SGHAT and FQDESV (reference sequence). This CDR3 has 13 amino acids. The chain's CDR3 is CASLADNSYEQYF. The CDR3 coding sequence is TGTGCCAGCCTTGCGGACAACTCCTACGAGCAGTACTTC.

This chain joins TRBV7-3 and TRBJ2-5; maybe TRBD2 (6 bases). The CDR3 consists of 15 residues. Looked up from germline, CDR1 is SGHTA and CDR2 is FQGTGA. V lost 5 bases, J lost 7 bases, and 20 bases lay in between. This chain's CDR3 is CASSQSLGGWGTQYF. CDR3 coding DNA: TGTGCCAGCAGCCAATCACTAGGAGGGTGGGGGACCCAGTACTTC.

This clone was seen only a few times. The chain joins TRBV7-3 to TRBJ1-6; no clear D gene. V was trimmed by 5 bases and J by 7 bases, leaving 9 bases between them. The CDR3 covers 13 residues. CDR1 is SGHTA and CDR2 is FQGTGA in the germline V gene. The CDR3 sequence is CASSAGLNSPLHF. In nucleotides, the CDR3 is TGTGCCAGCAGCGCCGGACTGAATTCACCCCTCCACTTT.

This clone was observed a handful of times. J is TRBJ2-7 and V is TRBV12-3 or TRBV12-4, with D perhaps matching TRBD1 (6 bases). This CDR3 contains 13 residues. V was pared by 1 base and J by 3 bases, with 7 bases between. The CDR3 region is CASSLEQGYEQYF. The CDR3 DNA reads TGTGCCAGCAGTTTAGAACAGGGCTACGAGCAGTACTTC.